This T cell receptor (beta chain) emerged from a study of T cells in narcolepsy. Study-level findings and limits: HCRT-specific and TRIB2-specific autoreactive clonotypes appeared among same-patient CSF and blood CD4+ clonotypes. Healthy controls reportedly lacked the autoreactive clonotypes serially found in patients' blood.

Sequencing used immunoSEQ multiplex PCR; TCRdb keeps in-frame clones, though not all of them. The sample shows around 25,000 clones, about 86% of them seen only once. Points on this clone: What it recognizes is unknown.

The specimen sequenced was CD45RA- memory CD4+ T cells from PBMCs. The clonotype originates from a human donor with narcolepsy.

CDR3 sequence reads: CASSLQGADYYNEQFF. For the CDR3, the DNA is TGTGCCAGCAGCTTACAGGGGGCGGACTATTACAATGAGCAGTTCTTC. This chain connects TRBV9 to TRBJ2-1, with 9 nucleotides matching TRBD1. With 4 bases clipped from V and 4 bases from J, the junction kept 9 bases outside the gene matches. CDR1 and CDR2 (germline): SGDLS, YYNGEE. The CDR3 has 16 amino acids.